This T cell receptor (beta chain) was identified in a study of cytomegalovirus exposure and HLA in healthy donors. As for this clone: Antigen unknown.

It was with 60 Vbeta and 13 Jbeta primers that the PCR ran. Repertoires were generated with immunoSEQ multiplex PCR, while TCRdb's copy carries only in-frame clones and drops some. The sample has 250,000 to 350,000 clones, just over 85% seen once. This CDR3 is built from 12 residues. Germline V gene data show CDR1 as MNHEY and CDR2 as SVGAGI. Deletions cut 6 bases from V and 7 bases from J, with 12 bases between. Study outcomes and limitations: The classifier, whose performance was assessed in both the original and validation cohorts, reportedly diagnosed cytomegalovirus status with high specificity and sensitivity. Available immune exposure information was restricted to CMV serostatus only. After further analysis at a later stage, some 15,000 TCR beta sequences were associated with HLA alleles at 0.05 false discovery rate. The study put 150 to 200 TCR beta chains on its list as cytomegalovirus-associated.

Sequencing was performed on PBMCs. V is TRBV6-5 and J is TRBJ2-5; D is ambiguous. This TCR was sampled from a man between 40 and 49 years old in good health and CMV-seropositive. The CDR3 region has the DNA TGTGCCAGCAGATCAGCCGGCGGGACCCAGTACTTC. This gives the protein CASRSAGGTQYF.